These 27 T cell receptor beta chains were sequenced from one sample in a study of cytomegalovirus exposure and HLA in healthy donors. Both 60 Vbeta primers and 13 Jbeta primers went into the PCR. Sequencing was performed with immunoSEQ multiplex PCR; in TCRdb, only in-frame clones are kept and a portion is missing. The sample records approximately 110,000 clones, about 81% being singletons. Sequences were obtained from PBMCs. The source of these receptors is a woman aged 25 to 39 in good health and CMV-seronegative.

This chain links TRBV11-2 with TRBJ2-5; tentative D call: TRBD2 (6 bases). Germline assignment: CDR1 SGHAT and CDR2 FQNNGV. CDR3 length: 16 residues. The V and J ends lost 4 bases and 5 bases respectively, with 20 bases between them. CDR3 coding DNA: TGTGCCAGCAGCTCAGGTGCCGGGGGTCTGGGGGAGACCCAGTACTTC. It encodes CASSSGAGGLGETQYF.

The rearrangement links TRBV28 to TRBJ1-5, with 9 bases lining up with TRBD1. Germline V gene lookup returns CDR1 MDHEN and CDR2 SYDVKM. The CDR3 is 14 residues long. The V gene end was trimmed by 6 bases and the J gene end by 2 bases; junction bases not matched to a gene: 2. The DNA of the CDR3 is TGTGCCAGCAGAGACAGGGGGGGCAATCAGCCCCAGCATTTT. Its translation: CASRDRGGNQPQHF.

The gene calls are TRBV4-2 and TRBJ1-5, with no clear D. The V end lost 0 bases, the J end lost 6 bases, and 12 bases lay between the germline ends. CDR3 length: 15 amino acids. From germline, CDR1 is LGHNA and CDR2 YNFKEQ. The CDR3 coding sequence is TGTGCCAGCAGCCAAGATCGAGGGAGAGGTCAGCCCCAGCATTTT. Its translation: CASSQDRGRGQPQHF.

The chain recombines TRBV5-1 with TRBJ1-4; the match to TRBD1 covers 9 bases. V was clipped by 2 bases and J by 7 bases; unmatched bases: 3. CDR3 length: 14 residues. Germline assignment: CDR1 SGHRS and CDR2 YFSETQ. This CDR3 reads CASSFGTGREKLFF. As DNA, the CDR3 is TGCGCCAGCAGCTTCGGGACAGGGCGTGAAAAACTGTTTTTT.

V usage is TRBV2 and J usage is TRBJ2-4, with a tentative D call TRBD1 (7 bases). The CDR3 sequence is 12 residues long. V lost 11 bases and J lost 6, with 14 bases in between. Germline loops: CDR1 SNHLY, CDR2 FYNNEI. The CDR3 is CAARDSRNIQYF. DNA of the CDR3: TGTGCCGCGCGGGACAGCCGAAACATTCAGTACTTC.

The chain employs TRBV7-9 and TRBJ1-2, with 9 bases lining up with TRBD1. The germline gives CDR1 SEHNR, CDR2 FQNEAQ (reference sequence). The CDR3 is 15 amino acids. The J segment lost 1 base and the V segment lost 7 bases, leaving 7 bases of the junction unmatched. The CDR3 sequence: CASIQPGQGNYGYTF. In DNA form, the CDR3 reads TGTGCCAGCATCCAACCGGGACAGGGTAACTATGGCTACACCTTC.

V usage is TRBV19 and J usage is TRBJ2-1, with 12 bases matching TRBD2. V shed 5 bases and J 5 bases; nucleotides not matched to a gene: 4. CDR3 length: 15 residues. The germline V gene has CDR1 LNHDA and CDR2 SQIVND (reference sequence). CDR3 in amino acids: CASSRLAGDHNEQFF. The CDR3 bases are TGTGCCAGTAGTCGACTAGCGGGAGATCACAATGAGCAGTTCTTC.

This chain links TRBV4-1 with TRBJ2-2, with 7 bases identical to TRBD2. V was pared by 5 bases and J by 6 bases, with 9 bases of the junction left unmatched. The germline gives CDR1 MGHRA, CDR2 YSYEKL. CDR3 size: 15 residues. The CDR3, as DNA: TGCGCCAGCAGCTCGCTTGAGCGGGAAGCCGGGGAGCTGTTTTTT. It specifies CASSSLEREAGELFF.

This chain connects TRBV11-2 to TRBJ1-2; D call uncertain. CDR1 SGHAT and CDR2 FQNNGV come from the germline V gene. V lost 6 bases, J lost 3 bases, and 23 bases lay in between. CDR3 length: 17 residues. The CDR3 sequence: CASRLSQKEREYYGYTF. The CDR3 DNA reads as TGTGCCAGCAGACTTAGCCAAAAGGAGAGGGAATACTATGGCTACACCTTC. Using reference TRBV11-2 and TRBJ1-2 for the parts outside the CDR3, the full variable domain is EAGVAQSPRYKIIEKRQSVAFWCNPISGHATLYWYQQILGQGPKLLIQFQNNGVVDDSQLPKDRFSAERLKGVDSTLKIQPAKLEDSAVYLCASRLSQKEREYYGYTFGSGTRLTVV.

The CDR3, as DNA: TGTGCCAGCAGCCAGGCCCCTACGTACCAAGAGACCCAGTACTTC. This sequence encodes CASSQAPTYQETQYF. The chain couples TRBV5-5 to TRBJ2-5; no definite D call. The germline CDR1 and CDR2 sequences are SGHKS and YYEKEE (reference sequence). The CDR3 runs 15 residues. Deletions cut 4 bases from V and 0 bases from J, with 13 bases between.

The chain uses TRBV6-4 and TRBJ2-4; D not resolved. CDR1 and CDR2 from the germline V gene are MRHNA and SNTAGT. This CDR3 spans 14 amino acids. V dropped 8 bases and J dropped 0 bases, with 11 bases sitting between them. The CDR3 is CASFERIAKNIQYF. In DNA form, the CDR3 reads TGTGCCAGCTTTGAGCGCATAGCCAAAAACATTCAGTACTTC.

This chain joins TRBV4-1 and TRBJ1-6, with a possible D match to TRBD1 (5 bases). Trimming left V 3 bases short and J 4 bases short, with 13 bases between. The length of the CDR3 is 16 residues. Per germline, CDR1 MGHRA and CDR2 YSYEKL. The CDR3 is CASSHRPTAYNSPLHF. The CDR3 DNA sequence: TGCGCCAGCAGCCACCGCCCGACAGCTTATAATTCACCCCTCCACTTT.

There are a few counts of this clone. The V call is TRBV7-3, the J call TRBJ2-1; 15 bases agree with TRBD2. V shed 3 bases, J shed 11 bases, and the junction held 5 bases outside the gene matches. Germline CDR1 reads SGHTA; CDR2 reads FQGTGA. This CDR3 is 15 amino acids long. The CDR3: CASSFGTSGRHQQFF. CDR3 nucleotide sequence: TGTGCCAGCAGCTTCGGGACTAGCGGGAGGCATCAGCAGTTCTTC.

The V gene is TRBV5-1, the J gene TRBJ1-1; no firm D call. V lost 4 bases and J lost 1, with 14 bases in between. The CDR3 sequence is 15 residues long. Germline V gene sequence: CDR1 SGHRS, CDR2 YFSETQ. The DNA of the CDR3 is TGCGCCAGCAGCCTCCTCAGTTTTCGGAACACTGAAGCTTTCTTT. Amino acids: CASSLLSFRNTEAFF. Drawing the rest from reference TRBV5-1 and TRBJ1-1, the complete variable domain is KAGVTQTPRYLIKTRGQQVTLSCSPISGHRSVSWYQQTPGQGLQFLFEYFSETQRNKGNFPGRFSGRQFSNSRSEMNVSTLELGDSALYLCASSLLSFRNTEAFFGQGTRLTVV.

The genes are TRBV5-1 and TRBJ1-2; D gene uncertain. From germline, CDR1 is SGHRS and CDR2 YFSETQ. Between the trimmed V and J ends, which lost 6 bases and 5 bases, there was a span of 14 bases. The CDR3 covers 13 residues. CDR3 in amino acids: CASKISSEYGYTF. In DNA form, the CDR3 reads TGCGCCAGCAAAATTTCGTCAGAATATGGCTACACCTTC.

The chain recombines TRBV5-4 with TRBJ2-2; D gene unclear. The CDR3 is 13 residues long. V dropped 2 bases and J dropped 6 bases, with 8 bases sitting between them. Germline CDR1 is SGHNT and CDR2 is YYREEE (reference sequence). CDR3 loop: CASSLSGSGELFF. CDR3 coding DNA: TGTGCCAGCAGCTTATCCGGGTCCGGGGAGCTGTTTTTT.

Here the CDR3 reads CASSLGLAGVSYEQYF. In DNA, the CDR3 is TGTGCCAGCAGCTTAGGACTAGCGGGAGTCAGCTACGAGCAGTACTTC. The chain has TRBV7-9 and TRBJ2-7; the match to TRBD2 covers 12 bases. With 1 base clipped from V and 3 bases from J, the junction kept 4 bases outside the gene matches. The length of the CDR3 is 16 residues. In germline, CDR1 is SEHNR, CDR2 FQNEAQ (reference sequence).

The chain has TRBV4-2 and TRBJ2-1, with unresolved D. Trimming took off 0 bases at V and 6 bases at J, with 12 bases between the two ends. Germline lookup yields CDR1 LGHNA and CDR2 YNFKEQ. The CDR3 totals 15 residues. In DNA form, the CDR3 reads TGTGCCAGCAGCCAAGAGCAACGAACGAGCAATGAGCAGTTCTTC. Protein product: CASSQEQRTSNEQFF.

As for this clone: One end of the junction fails to match germline, which may point to a read error. CDR3 amino acids: CSSSLASGGAYNEQFF. CDR3 DNA sequence: TGTTCCAGCAGCTTAGCTAGCGGGGGGGCGTACAATGAGCAGTTCTTC. The chain links TRBV7-9 to TRBJ2-1; 12 positions agree with TRBD2. The CDR3 has 16 amino acids. CDR1 and CDR2 from the germline V gene are SEHNR and FQNEAQ (reference sequence).

The chain uses TRBV7-9 and TRBJ1-2, with no clear D. The CDR3 has 15 residues. Trimming took off 7 bases at V and 2 bases at J, with 17 bases between the two ends. Germline V gene data show CDR1 as SEHNR and CDR2 as FQNEAQ (reference sequence). The CDR3 is CASTHGRTQNYGYTF. CDR3 DNA sequence: TGTGCCAGCACCCATGGGAGGACGCAGAACTATGGCTACACCTTC.

The chain recombines TRBV18 with TRBJ1-2; 8 bases line up with TRBD1. The CDR3 extends over 13 amino acids. The V segment lost 3 bases and the J segment 10 bases; nucleotides outside the gene matches: 7. From germline, CDR1 is KGHSH and CDR2 LQKENI. CDR3 bases: TGTGCCAGCTCACCCGGGGCAGGGGGCGACTACACCTTC. Translation gives CASSPGAGGDYTF.

The chain joins TRBV6-6 to TRBJ1-2; 7 nucleotides match TRBD1. J lost 2 bases, V lost 5 bases, and 5 bases had no gene match. The germline gives CDR1 MNHNY, CDR2 SVGAGI (reference sequence). The CDR3 contains 14 residues. CDR3 nucleotides: TGTGCCAGCAGTGACGAGGGGGCAAACTATGGCTACACCTTC. Amino acid sequence: CASSDEGANYGYTF.

The rearrangement links TRBV11-2 to TRBJ2-1, with 12 bases that match TRBD2. V shed 1 base, J shed 10 bases, and the junction held 17 bases outside the gene matches. The CDR3 contains 19 residues. Germline lookup yields CDR1 SGHAT and CDR2 FQNNGV. The CDR3 region is CASSLVWASGRAIRSEQFF. The CDR3 region has the DNA TGTGCCAGCAGCTTAGTTTGGGCTAGCGGGAGGGCCATCCGTAGCGAGCAGTTCTTC. The complete variable domain, with remaining parts taken from reference TRBV11-2 and TRBJ2-1, reads EAGVAQSPRYKIIEKRQSVAFWCNPISGHATLYWYQQILGQGPKLLIQFQNNGVVDDSQLPKDRFSAERLKGVDSTLKIQPAKLEDSAVYLCASSLVWASGRAIRSEQFFGPGTRLTVL.

In nucleotides, the CDR3 is TGTGCCAGCAGTAGGGACTTAACATACAATGAGCAGTTCTTC. This sequence encodes CASSRDLTYNEQFF. The V call is TRBV11-3, the J call TRBJ2-1, with a weak D call TRBD2 (6 bases). The V end lost 6 bases, the J end lost 4 bases, and 13 bases lay between the germline ends. CDR3 length: 14 residues. From germline, CDR1 is SGHNT and CDR2 YENEEA. Full variable domain (rest looked up from reference TRBV11-3 and TRBJ2-1): EAGVVQSPRYKIIEKKQPVAFWCNPISGHNTLYWYLQNLGQGPELLIRYENEEAVDDSQLPKDRFSAERLKGVDSTLKIQPAELGDSAVYLCASSRDLTYNEQFFGPGTRLTVL.

The chain is built from TRBV25-1 and TRBJ1-3; D may be TRBD1 (5 bases). Germline assignment: CDR1 MGHDK and CDR2 SYGVNS. The CDR3 sequence is 15 residues long. With 1 base removed from V and 0 bases from J, the gap between germline ends came to 7 bases. The CDR3 here is CASSEWRGSGNTIYF. The DNA for the CDR3 is TGTGCCAGCAGTGAATGGAGGGGCTCTGGAAACACCATATATTTT. The complete variable domain, with remaining parts taken from reference TRBV25-1 and TRBJ1-3, reads EADIYQTPRYLVIGTGKKITLECSQTMGHDKMYWYQQDPGMELHLIHYSYGVNSTEKGDLSSESTVSRIRTEHFPLTLESARPSHTSQYLCASSEWRGSGNTIYFGEGSWLTVV.

The rearrangement uses TRBV7-2 and TRBJ2-5, with D maybe TRBD2 (6 bases). Germline V gene sequence: CDR1 SGHTA, CDR2 FQGNSA. V lost 5 bases and J 4 bases, leaving 14 bases between the germline ends. The CDR3 consists of 14 residues. CDR3 DNA: TGTGCCAGCAGCCCCGGACTGCGGGGAGAGACCCAGTACTTC. Translated: CASSPGLRGETQYF.

The chain has TRBV11-2 and TRBJ1-2; D ambiguous. This CDR3 region has 14 residues. The V end lost 0 bases, the J end lost 5 bases, and 10 bases lay between the germline ends. Germline CDR1 is SGHAT and CDR2 is FQNNGV. The CDR3 loop reads CASSLDGLAYGYTF. Written as DNA, the CDR3 is TGTGCCAGCAGCTTAGATGGGCTGGCTTATGGCTACACCTTC.